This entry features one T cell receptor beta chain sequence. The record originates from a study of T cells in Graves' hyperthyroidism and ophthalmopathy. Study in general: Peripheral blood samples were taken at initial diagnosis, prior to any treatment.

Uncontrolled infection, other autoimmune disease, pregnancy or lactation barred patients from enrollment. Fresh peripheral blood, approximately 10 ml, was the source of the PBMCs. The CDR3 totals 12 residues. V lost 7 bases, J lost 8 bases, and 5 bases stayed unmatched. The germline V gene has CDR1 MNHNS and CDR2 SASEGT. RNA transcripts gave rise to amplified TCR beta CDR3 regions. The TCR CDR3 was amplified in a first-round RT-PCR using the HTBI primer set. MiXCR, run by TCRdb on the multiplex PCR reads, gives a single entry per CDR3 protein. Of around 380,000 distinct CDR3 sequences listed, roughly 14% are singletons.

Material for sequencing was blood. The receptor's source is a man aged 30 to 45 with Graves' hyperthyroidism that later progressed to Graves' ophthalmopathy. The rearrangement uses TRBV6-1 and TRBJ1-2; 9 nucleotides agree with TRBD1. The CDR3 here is CASMDRGQGYTF. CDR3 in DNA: TGTGCCAGCATGGACAGGGGTCAAGGCTACACCTTC.